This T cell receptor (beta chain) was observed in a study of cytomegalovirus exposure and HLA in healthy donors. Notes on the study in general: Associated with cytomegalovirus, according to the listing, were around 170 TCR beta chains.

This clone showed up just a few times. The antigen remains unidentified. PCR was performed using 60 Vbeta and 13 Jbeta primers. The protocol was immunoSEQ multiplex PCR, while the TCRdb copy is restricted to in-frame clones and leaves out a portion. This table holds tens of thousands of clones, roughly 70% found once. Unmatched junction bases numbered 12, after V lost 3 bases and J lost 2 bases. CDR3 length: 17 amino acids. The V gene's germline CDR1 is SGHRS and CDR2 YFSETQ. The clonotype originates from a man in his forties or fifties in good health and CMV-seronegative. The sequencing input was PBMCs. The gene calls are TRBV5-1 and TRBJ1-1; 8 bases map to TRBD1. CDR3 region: CASSSTLGQGINTEAFF. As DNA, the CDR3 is TGCGCCAGCAGCTCGACCCTCGGACAGGGAATTAACACTGAAGCTTTCTTT.